This TCR beta chain was obtained from a study of control samples from healthy donors and cancer patients. TCRdb's copy holds only in-frame clones and misses some; the assay was immunoSEQ multiplex PCR. This table holds 130,000 to 150,000 clones, around 90% found once. V lost 1 base, J lost 3 bases, and 9 bases lay in between. CDR3 length equals 14 residues. Germline values: CDR1 SNHLY, CDR2 FYNNEI. This TCR came from a man younger than 40 in good health. Sequenced material: blood. The V call is TRBV2, the J call TRBJ1-2, with unresolved D. The CDR3 loop is CASSEERSYYGYTF. In DNA, the CDR3 is TGTGCCAGCAGTGAAGAGAGGTCGTACTATGGCTACACCTTC.